The rows below give T cell receptor beta chains drawn from one sample of a study of regulatory T cells in long-lasting Graves disease. TCRdb fed the multiplex PCR reads into MiXCR, producing one record per CDR3 protein. The sample has around 500,000 distinct CDR3 sequences; around 13% are singletons. These data were also filed under a second study, of T cells in Graves' hyperthyroidism and ophthalmopathy.

The specimen was peripheral blood mononuclear cells (PBMCs), collected at new diagnosis, from a patient treated with antithyroid drugs. These receptors all come from a woman aged 25 to 39 with Graves disease. Each CDR3 is given with its conserved first and last residue. The order of the fields is clone size, D gene, J gene, V gene, CDR3 protein, CDR3 DNA. D genes are given only for firm matches. For some rows the clone size is stated as once, few or many, or as a class when expanded; others skip it.

abundance: many; d_gene: .; j_gene: TRBJ1-5; v_gene: TRBV19; CDR3aa: CASSMRRASGGNQPQHF; CDR3nt: TGTGCCAGTAGTATGCGAAGGGCCTCAGGCGGCAATCAGCCCCAGCATTTT
abundance: many; d_gene: .; j_gene: TRBJ1-5; v_gene: TRBV3-1; CDR3aa: CASSQGAGQPQHF; CDR3nt: TGTGCCAGCAGCCAGGGGGCCGGCCAGCCCCAGCATTTT
abundance: many; d_gene: .; j_gene: TRBJ2-5; v_gene: TRBV7-2; CDR3aa: CASSGTQETQYF; CDR3nt: TGTGCCAGCAGCGGCACCCAAGAGACCCAGTACTTC
abundance: many; d_gene: .; j_gene: TRBJ2-2; v_gene: TRBV29-1; CDR3aa: CSVVGGWATGELFF; CDR3nt: TGCAGCGTGGTTGGCGGGTGGGCAACCGGGGAGCTGTTTTTT
abundance: few; d_gene: .; j_gene: TRBJ2-1; v_gene: TRBV19; CDR3aa: CASKGGGAYNEQFF; CDR3nt: TGTGCCAGTAAAGGGGGCGGGGCTTACAATGAGCAGTTCTTC
abundance: .; d_gene: TRBD1; j_gene: TRBJ2-3; v_gene: TRBV5-1; CDR3aa: CASKRTGISTDTQYF; CDR3nt: TGCGCCAGCAAGAGGACAGGGATCTCAACAGATACGCAGTATTTT
abundance: .; d_gene: TRBD2; j_gene: TRBJ2-7; v_gene: TRBV19; CDR3aa: CASSRARGSYEQYF; CDR3nt: TGTGCCAGTAGTCGAGCGCGGGGGTCCTACGAGCAGTACTTC
abundance: .; d_gene: TRBD1; j_gene: TRBJ1-3; v_gene: TRBV3-1; CDR3aa: CASSYGPGQRNTIYF; CDR3nt: TGTGCCAGCAGCTACGGCCCGGGACAGAGGAACACCATATATTTT
abundance: medium-sized; d_gene: .; j_gene: TRBJ1-1; v_gene: TRBV7-9; CDR3aa: CASSLDLNTEAFF; CDR3nt: TGTGCCAGCAGCTTGGACCTGAACACTGAAGCTTTCTTT
abundance: many; d_gene: .; j_gene: TRBJ2-1; v_gene: TRBV20-1; CDR3aa: CSALDHNEQFF; CDR3nt: TGCAGTGCTCTGGACCACAATGAGCAGTTCTTC
abundance: .; d_gene: .; j_gene: TRBJ1-2; v_gene: TRBV29-1; CDR3aa: CSVSQGYYGYTF; CDR3nt: TGCAGCGTTTCCCAGGGTTACTATGGCTACACCTTC
abundance: many; d_gene: TRBD2; j_gene: TRBJ2-3; v_gene: TRBV11-2; CDR3aa: CASSFSRGGDTQYF; CDR3nt: TGTGCCAGCAGCTTCTCGAGGGGAGGGGATACGCAGTATTTT
abundance: many; d_gene: TRBD2; j_gene: TRBJ2-1; v_gene: TRBV20-1; CDR3aa: CSARVGLAGGNEQFF; CDR3nt: TGCAGTGCTAGAGTCGGGCTAGCGGGTGGCAATGAGCAGTTCTTC
abundance: many; d_gene: .; j_gene: TRBJ2-7; v_gene: TRBV5-1; CDR3aa: CASSFIPGPQGTYEQYF; CDR3nt: TGCGCCAGCAGCTTTATTCCGGGACCCCAGGGTACGTACGAGCAGTACTTC
abundance: few; d_gene: TRBD2; j_gene: TRBJ2-1; v_gene: TRBV30; CDR3aa: CAWRASGSANEQFF; CDR3nt: TGTGCCTGGAGGGCTAGCGGGAGCGCCAATGAGCAGTTCTTC
abundance: .; d_gene: .; j_gene: TRBJ2-7; v_gene: TRBV29-1; CDR3aa: CSVDEGGPSSYEQYF; CDR3nt: TGCAGCGTTGATGAAGGAGGCCCTAGCTCCTACGAGCAGTACTTC
abundance: many; d_gene: .; j_gene: TRBJ2-7; v_gene: TRBV11-3; CDR3aa: CASSRTRGRKDSTRGFYEQYF; CDR3nt: TGTGCCAGCAGCCGGACGAGGGGCCGTAAGGATTCCACGAGGGGATTCTACGAGCAGTACTTC
abundance: .; d_gene: TRBD1; j_gene: TRBJ2-1; v_gene: TRBV6-1; CDR3aa: CASSESRDSSNEQFF; CDR3nt: TGTGCCAGCTCTGAGTCCCGGGACAGCTCCAATGAGCAGTTCTTC
abundance: many; d_gene: TRBD1; j_gene: TRBJ2-5; v_gene: TRBV12-3/TRBV12-4; CDR3aa: CASRGDRVEETQYF; CDR3nt: TGTGCCAGCAGGGGGGACAGGGTAGAGGAGACCCAGTACTTC
abundance: .; d_gene: .; j_gene: TRBJ2-1; v_gene: TRBV7-6; CDR3aa: CASSMLGSSYNEQFF; CDR3nt: TGTGCCAGCAGCATGCTAGGGAGCTCCTACAATGAGCAGTTCTTC
abundance: few; d_gene: TRBD1; j_gene: TRBJ2-1; v_gene: TRBV7-9; CDR3aa: CASSPLPTGIDEQFF; CDR3nt: TGTGCCAGCAGCCCCCTACCGACAGGGATAGATGAGCAGTTCTTC
abundance: .; d_gene: .; j_gene: TRBJ2-2; v_gene: TRBV4-1; CDR3aa: CASSQVATGELFF; CDR3nt: TGCGCCAGCAGCCAAGTAGCGACCGGGGAGCTGTTTTTT
abundance: many; d_gene: TRBD1; j_gene: TRBJ1-5; v_gene: TRBV24-1; CDR3aa: CATSDTRGLQPQHF; CDR3nt: TGTGCCACCAGTGATACTAGGGGGCTGCAGCCCCAGCATTTT
abundance: many; d_gene: TRBD2; j_gene: TRBJ2-7; v_gene: TRBV5-5; CDR3aa: CASRAGGVSYEQYF; CDR3nt: TGTGCCAGCAGGGCGGGGGGGGTCTCCTACGAGCAGTACTTC
abundance: many; d_gene: TRBD1; j_gene: TRBJ1-2; v_gene: TRBV27; CDR3aa: CASRLNRGNGYTF; CDR3nt: TGTGCCAGCAGACTTAACAGGGGAAACGGCTACACCTTC
abundance: many; d_gene: .; j_gene: TRBJ2-3; v_gene: TRBV6-2/TRBV6-3; CDR3aa: CASSYGGWSEDTQYF; CDR3nt: TGTGCCAGCAGTTACGGGGGGTGGAGCGAAGATACGCAGTATTTT
abundance: many; d_gene: TRBD1; j_gene: TRBJ2-5; v_gene: TRBV6-5; CDR3aa: CASSYDREETQYF; CDR3nt: TGTGCCAGCAGTTATGACAGGGAAGAGACCCAGTACTTC
abundance: many; d_gene: TRBD1; j_gene: TRBJ1-4; v_gene: TRBV9; CDR3aa: CASSAGQGDEKLFF; CDR3nt: TGTGCCAGCAGTGCGGGACAGGGGGATGAAAAACTGTTTTTT
abundance: few; d_gene: .; j_gene: TRBJ1-6; v_gene: TRBV9; CDR3aa: CASSPRTGGQKNSPLHF; CDR3nt: TGTGCCAGCAGCCCCCGGACCGGCGGTCAAAAGAATTCACCCCTCCACTTT
abundance: many; d_gene: .; j_gene: TRBJ2-7; v_gene: TRBV20-1; CDR3aa: CSASGDASGYEQYF; CDR3nt: TGCAGTGCTAGCGGGGACGCGTCCGGCTACGAGCAGTACTTC
abundance: many; d_gene: TRBD2; j_gene: TRBJ2-7; v_gene: TRBV18; CDR3aa: CASSPTGREYYEQYF; CDR3nt: TGTGCCAGCTCCCCGACGGGGCGGGAGTATTACGAGCAGTACTTC
abundance: many; d_gene: .; j_gene: TRBJ2-7; v_gene: TRBV30; CDR3aa: CAWSAQSVGEQYF; CDR3nt: TGTGCCTGGAGTGCCCAATCGGTTGGCGAGCAGTACTTC
abundance: many; d_gene: .; j_gene: TRBJ2-5; v_gene: TRBV6-2/TRBV6-3; CDR3aa: CASSYGGVGETQYF; CDR3nt: TGTGCCAGCAGTTACGGGGGAGTCGGGGAGACCCAGTACTTC
abundance: .; d_gene: .; j_gene: TRBJ2-5; v_gene: TRBV20-1; CDR3aa: CSARGLVGETQYF; CDR3nt: TGCAGTGCTAGAGGATTAGTCGGTGAGACCCAGTACTTC
abundance: many; d_gene: .; j_gene: TRBJ1-1; v_gene: TRBV5-1; CDR3aa: CASSLSSGTPSVEAFF; CDR3nt: TGCGCCAGCAGCTTGTCATCAGGGACCCCCAGCGTGGAAGCTTTCTTT
abundance: .; d_gene: .; j_gene: TRBJ1-2; v_gene: TRBV11-2; CDR3aa: CASSLKSAGPFYGYTF; CDR3nt: TGTGCCAGCAGCTTAAAGTCCGCCGGGCCATTCTATGGCTACACCTTC
abundance: .; d_gene: TRBD1; j_gene: TRBJ2-5; v_gene: TRBV28; CDR3aa: CASSLTGQNQETQYF; CDR3nt: TGTGCCAGCAGTTTAACGGGACAGAATCAAGAGACCCAGTACTTC
abundance: .; d_gene: .; j_gene: TRBJ1-1; v_gene: TRBV20-1; CDR3aa: CSASKRSWNTEAFF; CDR3nt: TGCAGTGCTAGCAAAAGGTCCTGGAACACTGAAGCTTTCTTT
abundance: few; d_gene: TRBD1; j_gene: TRBJ1-5; v_gene: TRBV20-1; CDR3aa: CSASGTGDSRNQPQHF; CDR3nt: TGCAGTGCCTCCGGGACAGGGGACTCTCGCAATCAGCCCCAGCATTTT
abundance: .; d_gene: .; j_gene: TRBJ1-4; v_gene: TRBV5-4; CDR3aa: CASSLGRGLTRKLFF; CDR3nt: TGTGCCAGCAGCTTGGGCAGGGGCTTAACTAGAAAACTGTTTTTT
abundance: many; d_gene: TRBD1; j_gene: TRBJ1-1; v_gene: TRBV15; CDR3aa: CATSRDPVRGQGFPTEAFF; CDR3nt: TGTGCCACCAGCAGAGATCCCGTCCGGGGACAGGGCTTTCCGACTGAAGCTTTCTTT
abundance: many; d_gene: .; j_gene: TRBJ2-7; v_gene: TRBV28; CDR3aa: CASRTGRIYEQYF; CDR3nt: TGTGCCAGCAGGACCGGACGGATCTACGAGCAGTACTTC
abundance: many; d_gene: TRBD2; j_gene: TRBJ2-1; v_gene: TRBV27; CDR3aa: CASSLSGGTYNEQFF; CDR3nt: TGTGCCAGCAGTTTATCGGGGGGGACCTACAATGAGCAGTTCTTC
abundance: few; d_gene: .; j_gene: TRBJ2-3; v_gene: TRBV6-2/TRBV6-3; CDR3aa: CASSYPGHELDTDTQYF; CDR3nt: TGTGCCAGCAGTTACCCGGGACACGAACTAGACACAGATACGCAGTATTTT
abundance: many; d_gene: .; j_gene: TRBJ1-4; v_gene: TRBV9; CDR3aa: CASSVGLGPGEKLFF; CDR3nt: TGTGCCAGCAGCGTAGGATTAGGCCCAGGAGAAAAACTGTTTTTT
abundance: many; d_gene: .; j_gene: TRBJ2-5; v_gene: TRBV28; CDR3aa: CASSLVRFGETQYF; CDR3nt: TGTGCCAGCAGTTTAGTTCGGTTCGGAGAGACCCAGTACTTC